This TCR beta chain was obtained from a study of T-cell memory formation after mild COVID-19. General study results and limits: Clones which contracted sat mainly in CM and EM if CD4+, and in EMRA if CD8+. Proof of SARS-CoV-2 specificity was absent for the second-wave clones that crested on day 37. Certain responding clones were present in pre-infection memory, suggesting participation of cross-reactive memory.

V was cut by 0 bases and J by 9 bases, with 16 bases left in between. Germline CDR1 reads SGHRS; CDR2 reads YFSETQ. The CDR3 covers 14 residues. TCRdb re-analysed the 5' RACE reads in MiXCR, keeping a single row per CDR3 protein. The sample records 290,000 or so distinct CDR3 sequences, roughly a fifth being singletons. This clonotype appeared a single time. As yet, its antigen is unknown. The chain uses TRBV5-1 and TRBJ2-7, with D perhaps matching TRBD2 (6 bases). The clonotype comes from a man aged 18 to 29 who had mild COVID-19 (a few samples of this study predate the infection). Cell type and time point are not known. The sequenced sample was PBMCs or a T cell subset sorted from them (not recorded which). For the CDR3, the DNA is TGCGCCAGCAGCTTGGCCGGGCGGGGAGGCGTGCAGTACGTC. Translated, it gives CASSLAGRGGVQYV.